Each of the 32 T cell receptor beta chains below was sequenced from the same sample in a study of blood T cell repertoires in COVID-19. Produced via immunoSEQ multiplex PCR; TCRdb's table is partial and in-frame only. The sample shows 150,000 to 200,000 clones, around 82% of them seen only once. Specimen: PBMCs or T cells enriched from blood (not recorded which). The receptors come from a man between 40 and 49 years old who had recovered from COVID-19.

The chain links TRBV19 to TRBJ2-7; maybe TRBD1 (6 bases). V was shortened by 10 bases and J by 1 base, with 17 bases between the two germline ends. The CDR3 has 14 residues. Germline values: CDR1 LNHDA, CDR2 SQIVND (reference sequence). In nucleotides, the CDR3 is TGTGCCACAGCATCAGGGGATGGTTCCTACGAGCAGTACTTC. Translation gives CATASGDGSYEQYF.

This chain joins TRBV28 and TRBJ1-1; perhaps TRBD1 as D (5 bases). V lost 5 bases and J lost 0, with 7 bases in between. The CDR3 is 13 residues long. Germline V gene data show CDR1 as MDHEN and CDR2 as SYDVKM. CDR3 in amino acids: CASSGAVNTEAFF. The CDR3 DNA reads as TGTGCCAGCAGTGGGGCAGTGAACACTGAAGCTTTCTTT.

The CDR3 coding sequence is TGTGCCAGCAGCTTAACGGAGACAGGGTTTGGTGGCGAGCAGTACTTC. This codes for CASSLTETGFGGEQYF. V gene TRBV7-6 combines with J gene TRBJ2-7, with 7 nucleotides matching TRBD1. Germline CDR1 reads SGHVS; CDR2 reads FNYEAQ. The CDR3 sequence is 16 residues long. The V and J ends lost 2 bases and 6 bases, in that order; junction bases with no gene match: 13.

Only one count was recorded for this clone. J is TRBJ1-5 and V is TRBV5-1; D is unclear. This CDR3 has 14 amino acids. Per the germline V gene, CDR1 is SGHRS and CDR2 is YFSETQ. Trimming stripped 4 bases from V and 5 bases from J, with 13 bases between. CDR3 in DNA: TGCGCCAGCAGCCCCGGGGAGTCCCATCAGCCCCAGCATTTT. It specifies CASSPGESHQPQHF.

The chain recombines TRBV6-5 with TRBJ2-2; TRBD2 matches 8 bases. J lost 3 bases, V lost 7 bases, and 4 bases had no gene match. Germline V gene sequence: CDR1 MNHEY, CDR2 SVGAGI. The length of the CDR3 is 14 residues. The CDR3 DNA reads TGTGCCAGCAACACCGGGGGGGACACCGGGGAGCTGTTTTTT. Its protein is CASNTGGDTGELFF.

The chain uses TRBV30 and TRBJ1-2; D is uncertain. There are 13 residues in the CDR3. Germline V gene data show CDR1 as GTSNPN and CDR2 as SVGIG (reference sequence). Trimming stripped 3 bases from V and 8 bases from J, with 16 bases between. Here the CDR3 reads CAWSPEVGGGYTF. The CDR3 bases are TGTGCCTGGAGCCCGGAGGTGGGAGGGGGCTACACCTTC.

This clone was seen at least ten times. The gene calls are TRBV12-3 or TRBV12-4 and TRBJ2-5; 11 bases are shared with TRBD2. After removal of 6 bases from V and 7 bases from J, the junction contained 4 bases not matched to a gene. The CDR3 has 13 amino acids. The CDR3 spells CASSLSGGATQYF. CDR3 DNA sequence: TGTGCCAGCAGCCTTAGCGGGGGGGCGACCCAGTACTTC.

The rearrangement joins TRBV19 to TRBJ2-1; 9 bases are a match to TRBD1. V shed 6 bases, J shed 0 bases, and the junction held 0 bases outside the gene matches. CDR1 and CDR2 (germline): LNHDA, SQIVND (reference sequence). This CDR3 is 14 amino acids long. The CDR3 DNA reads TGTGCCAGTAGGACAGGGGGCTCCTACAATGAGCAGTTCTTC. Residues: CASRTGGSYNEQFF.

The CDR3 sequence: CASSLAQSLYGYTF. The CDR3 DNA sequence: TGTGCCAGCAGCTTAGCACAGTCCCTCTATGGCTACACCTTC. J is TRBJ1-2 and V is TRBV7-9; D uncertain. CDR1 SEHNR and CDR2 FQNEAQ come from the germline V gene (reference sequence). The CDR3 has 14 amino acids. Trimming pared 0 bases from V and 4 bases from J, leaving 9 bases between.

This sequence joins TRBV11-1 and TRBJ1-1; a possible D gene is TRBD1 (5 bases). CDR1 is SGHAT, CDR2 FQDESV, per germline (reference sequence). Trimming stripped 3 bases from V and 6 bases from J, with 11 bases between. The CDR3 extends over 13 amino acids. The CDR3: CASSLGGGAEAFF. The CDR3 region has the DNA TGTGCCAGCAGCTTGGGCGGGGGAGCTGAAGCTTTCTTT.

This clone came up many times. The chain combines TRBV27 with TRBJ2-3; TRBD1 is a possible D gene (6 bases). Between the trimmed V and J ends, which lost 2 bases and 2 bases, there was a span of 11 bases. The germline gives CDR1 MNHEY, CDR2 SMNVEV (reference sequence). There are 15 residues in the CDR3. The CDR3 region is CASSLRGGYTDTQYF. In DNA, the CDR3 is TGTGCCAGCAGTTTAAGAGGGGGATACACAGATACGCAGTATTTT.

V usage is TRBV9 and J usage is TRBJ1-3, with a tentative D call TRBD1 (6 bases). This CDR3 spans 16 amino acids. From germline, CDR1 is SGDLS and CDR2 YYNGEE. V was cut by 0 bases and J by 0 bases, with 10 bases left in between. The chain's CDR3 is CASSVGQGGSGNTIYF. CDR3 bases: TGTGCCAGCAGCGTAGGACAAGGGGGCTCTGGAAACACCATATATTTT.

This chain links TRBV2 with TRBJ2-7; TRBD2 is a possible D gene (5 bases). The V and J ends lost 4 bases and 4 bases respectively, with 8 bases between them. The germline gives CDR1 SNHLY, CDR2 FYNNEI. The CDR3 is 12 amino acids. CDR3 DNA sequence: TGTGCCAGCAGTGGCGAGGGTTACGAGCAGTACGTC. This codes for CASSGEGYEQYV.

The chain couples TRBV5-6 to TRBJ1-1; 8 bases match TRBD1. CDR1 and CDR2 (germline): SGHDT, YYEEEE. This CDR3 region has 15 residues. After removal of 6 bases from V and 0 bases from J, the junction contained 7 bases not matched to a gene. This CDR3 reads CASIDRGFMNTEAFF. The CDR3 DNA is TGTGCCAGCATCGACAGGGGATTTATGAACACTGAAGCTTTCTTT.

The rearrangement uses TRBV19 and TRBJ1-1; D gene uncertain. The CDR3 runs 11 residues. V was shortened by 4 bases and J by 7 bases, with 7 bases between the two germline ends. The germline V gene encodes CDR1 LNHDA and CDR2 SQIVND (reference sequence). CDR3 coding DNA: TGTGCCAGTAGTACAGGATTTGAAGCTTTCTTT. Translating gives CASSTGFEAFF. Full variable domain (rest looked up from reference TRBV19 and TRBJ1-1): DGGITQSPKYLFRKEGQNVTLSCEQNLNHDAMYWYRQDPGQGLRLIYYSQIVNDFQKGDIAEGYSVSREKKESFPLTVTSAQKNPTAFYLCASSTGFEAFFGQGTRLTVV.

The genes are TRBV30 and TRBJ1-3; possible D gene TRBD1, 6 bases. CDR1 is GTSNPN, CDR2 SVGIG, per germline (reference sequence). V lost 0 bases and J lost 2, with 8 bases in between. The CDR3 extends over 14 amino acids. DNA for the CDR3: TGTGCCTGGAGTGTATCAGGGGCTGGAAACACCATATATTTT. This gives the protein CAWSVSGAGNTIYF.

This clone was counted at least ten times. This rearrangement joins TRBV19 to TRBJ2-1, with TRBD1 matching 8 bases. The CDR3 consists of 15 residues. Per germline, CDR1 LNHDA and CDR2 SQIVND (reference sequence). V lost 3 bases to trimming and J lost 5 bases; unmatched junction nucleotides: 6. The CDR3 DNA reads TGTGCCAGTAGTATTTACAGGGGGTCCCACAATGAGCAGTTCTTC. This codes for CASSIYRGSHNEQFF.

The V and J genes are TRBV2 and TRBJ1-4; D is unclear. Germline V gene lookup returns CDR1 SNHLY and CDR2 FYNNEI. The CDR3 sequence is 15 residues long. V gave up 8 bases and J gave up 5 bases, with 18 bases separating them. In nucleotides, the CDR3 is TGTGCCAGCGCGCTAGTGGTTATCAGAAATGAAAAACTGTTTTTT. This translates into CASALVVIRNEKLFF. The full variable domain, in which reference TRBV2 and TRBJ1-4 provide the parts outside the CDR3, is EPEVTQTPSHQVTQMGQEVILRCVPISNHLYFYWYRQILGQKVEFLVSFYNNEISEKSEIFDDQFSVERPDGSNFTLKIRSTKLEDSAMYFCASALVVIRNEKLFFGSGTQLSVL.

The chain uses TRBV2 and TRBJ1-5; 11 bases fit TRBD1. Germline V gene lookup returns CDR1 SNHLY and CDR2 FYNNEI. J gave up 6 bases and V 10 bases, and 11 bases lay outside the gene matches. The CDR3 consists of 15 residues. CDR3 coding DNA: TGTGCCACCTCGGGGACAGGGGGATCCCGTCAGCCCCAGCATTTT. This codes for CATSGTGGSRQPQHF.

The gene calls are TRBV30 and TRBJ1-6; 7 nucleotides align to TRBD1. V dropped 0 bases and J dropped 7; count of bases not matched to a gene: 6. In germline, CDR1 is GTSNPN, CDR2 SVGIG (reference sequence). The CDR3 contains 15 residues. This CDR3 reads CAWSVLGQANSPLHF. CDR3 DNA sequence: TGTGCCTGGAGTGTACTCGGACAGGCGAATTCACCCCTCCACTTT. Filled out from reference TRBV30 and TRBJ1-6, the complete variable domain reads SQTIHQWPATLVQPVGSPLSLECTVEGTSNPNLYWYRQAAGRGLQLLFYSVGIGQISSEVPQNLSASRPQDRQFILSSKKLLLSDSGFYLCAWSVLGQANSPLHFGNGTRLTVT.

J is TRBJ2-1 and V is TRBV18; 7 bases agree with TRBD1. The CDR3 length is 16 residues. V was clipped by 6 bases and J by 3 bases; unmatched bases: 11. Germline V lookup: CDR1 KGHSH, CDR2 LQKENI. CDR3 in amino acids: CASSNRGQGYYNEQFF. Written as DNA, the CDR3 is TGTGCCAGCTCGAACAGGGGCCAGGGATACTACAATGAGCAGTTCTTC.

J is TRBJ1-1 and V is TRBV2; D not resolved. In germline, CDR1 is SNHLY, CDR2 FYNNEI. V dropped 6 bases and J dropped 1 base, with 12 bases sitting between them. CDR3 size: 14 residues. This CDR3 is CASRVFPGNTEAFF. The CDR3 nucleotides read TGTGCCAGCAGGGTGTTCCCAGGGAACACTGAAGCTTTCTTT.

V usage is TRBV21-1 and J usage is TRBJ2-3; TRBD1 is taken as the D call from the table, unchecked against the DNA. TRBV21-1 is an annotated pseudogene. The CDR3 totals 14 residues. The CDR3 loop is CASRTGGKADTQYF. CDR3 bases: TGTGCCAGCCGGACAGGGGGAAAGGCAGATACGCAGTATTTT.

This chain links TRBV9 with TRBJ2-5; a possible D gene is TRBD2 (5 bases). CDR1 is SGDLS, CDR2 YYNGEE, per germline. There are 13 residues in the CDR3. Trimming shortened V by 4 bases and J by 5 bases, and 12 bases separated the two germline ends. This CDR3 reads CASSQDPGETQYF. Written as DNA, the CDR3 is TGTGCCAGCAGCCAAGACCCGGGGGAGACCCAGTACTTC.

V gene TRBV9 combines with J gene TRBJ1-2; no reliable D call. Between the trimmed V and J ends, which lost 3 bases and 3 bases, there was a span of 6 bases. The CDR3 contains 12 residues. Germline CDR1 is SGDLS and CDR2 is YYNGEE. In nucleotides, the CDR3 is TGTGCCAGCAGCGGGCTTGACTATGGCTACACCTTC. It codes for CASSGLDYGYTF. The whole variable domain, remainder taken from reference TRBV9 and TRBJ1-2, is DSGVTQTPKHLITATGQRVTLRCSPRSGDLSVYWYQQSLDQGLQFLIQYYNGEERAKGNILERFSAQQFPDLHSELNLSSLELGDSALYFCASSGLDYGYTFGSGTRLTVV.

For the CDR3, the DNA is TGTGCCACCAGCATCATGGCCGGACAGACTTACACAGATACGCAGTATTTT. This gives the protein CATSIMAGQTYTDTQYF. The chain recombines TRBV15 with TRBJ2-3, with D tentatively TRBD1 (6 bases). Germline V gene data show CDR1 as LNHNV and CDR2 as YYDKDF (reference sequence). This CDR3 is built from 17 residues. V was pared by 4 bases and J by 2 bases, with 19 bases between.

The J gene is TRBJ2-3, the V gene TRBV6-1; TRBD2 matches at 9 bases. CDR3 length equals 15 residues. Germline assignment: CDR1 MNHNS and CDR2 SASEGT. V shed 3 bases and J 12 bases; nucleotides not matched to a gene: 13. The CDR3 is CASSEVGVAGVSQYF. The CDR3 DNA follows: TGTGCCAGCAGTGAGGTCGGAGTAGCGGGGGTATCCCAGTATTTT.

The sample holds one count of this clone. This rearrangement joins TRBV5-6 to TRBJ2-5; possibly TRBD2 for D (6 bases). The germline V and J ends were trimmed by 4 bases and 10 bases, with 17 bases remaining between them. The CDR3 is 13 residues long. CDR1 and CDR2 from the germline V gene are SGHDT and YYEEEE. The CDR3 sequence: CASSPAQWEVQYF. The CDR3 DNA follows: TGTGCCAGCAGCCCTGCTCAATGGGAGGTCCAGTACTTC.

The rearrangement links TRBV19 to TRBJ2-3; weak D call: TRBD1 (6 bases). Germline CDR1 reads LNHDA; CDR2 reads SQIVND (reference sequence). Trimming stripped 9 bases from V and 5 bases from J, with 18 bases between. The length of the CDR3 is 14 residues. The DNA of the CDR3 is TGTGCCAGGACCTCAGGGGTTTCAGTAGATACGCAGTATTTT. Amino acids: CARTSGVSVDTQYF.

This clone was observed once. The chain employs TRBV3-1 (or the pseudogene TRBV3-2) and TRBJ1-3, with 8 nucleotides matching TRBD1. The CDR3 totals 17 residues. The germline CDR1 and CDR2 sequences are LGHDT and YNNKEL (reference sequence). The trim removed 0 bases at V and 4 bases at J, leaving 8 bases unmatched. The CDR3 protein is CASSQDFGTGGGNTIYF. DNA of the CDR3: TGTGCCAGCAGCCAAGACTTTGGTACAGGGGGAGGAAACACCATATATTTT.

The chain is built from TRBV9 and TRBJ1-2; D is unclear. Germline V gene data show CDR1 as SGDLS and CDR2 as YYNGEE. The CDR3 covers 14 residues. Trimming left V 2 bases short and J 6 bases short, with 14 bases between. In nucleotides, the CDR3 is TGTGCCAGCAGCGTCGCGATGGGAGAGGATGGCTACACCTTC. Translating gives CASSVAMGEDGYTF.

The genes are TRBV29-1 and TRBJ1-2; 8 nucleotides align to TRBD1. With 7 bases clipped from V and 10 bases from J, the junction kept 14 bases outside the gene matches. This CDR3 contains 13 residues. The germline CDR1 and CDR2 sequences are SQVTM and ANQGSEA. DNA for the CDR3: TGCAGCGGTTACCATGGGACAGGTCGCGACTACACCTTC. Translation: CSGYHGTGRDYTF.